The T cell receptor (beta chain) under discussion was sequenced for a study of blood T cell repertoires in COVID-19. Turning to the study itself: The study drew acute and convalescent COVID-19 samples from the United States, Italy and Spain. T cells, B-cell-depleted T cells, or PBMCs provided the cDNA or gDNA that served as material.

Germline V gene sequence: CDR1 SGHRS, CDR2 YFSETQ. This CDR3 comprises 15 residues. Trimming took off 6 bases at V and 3 bases at J, with 18 bases between the two ends. In the authors' methods: Amplifying reference gene primers gave estimates of nucleated cell counts. Sequencing used immunoSEQ multiplex PCR; TCRdb keeps in-frame clones, though not all of them. That table supplies the V and J calls and clone size; D and trimming were determined from the DNA. The sample carries more than 200,000 clones, 82% recorded once. The clonotype originates from an elderly woman with active or convalescent COVID-19. Sequencing was done on a sample of peripheral blood. This rearrangement joins TRBV5-1 to TRBJ1-1, with unresolved D. In DNA form, the CDR3 reads TGCGCCAGCACTATGGTCGGAGGGCTGTACACTGAAGCTTTCTTT. Translating gives CASTMVGGLYTEAFF.